The 21 T cell receptor beta chains reported below all come from one sample, sequenced in a study of response to subunit inactivated influenza vaccine. TCRdb processed the RT-PCR reads anew with MiXCR; each CDR3 protein has one entry. Here the sample spans more than 150,000 distinct CDR3 sequences, 9.2% being singletons. Source: non-naive T cells sorted from PBMCs, taken on the day of vaccination. The receptors shown here come from a man aged 50-60 years who received an inactivated influenza vaccine.

This clonotype was found a few times. The chain recombines TRBV28 with TRBJ2-5; D not certain. Germline CDR1 and CDR2: MDHEN and SYDVKM. This CDR3 spans 14 amino acids. Trimming left V 6 bases short and J 10 bases short, with 21 bases between. Here the CDR3 reads CASSALAPSLGQYF. CDR3 nucleotide sequence: TGTGCCAGCAGCGCTCTGGCCCCCTCGCTGGGCCAGTACTTC.

The rearrangement uses TRBV7-6 and TRBJ2-3; no firm D call. Germline V lookup: CDR1 SGHVS, CDR2 FNYEAQ. The CDR3 has 13 amino acids. V gave up 4 bases and J gave up 7 bases, with 12 bases separating them. This CDR3 is CASSYRAENTQYF. The CDR3 DNA reads TGTGCCAGCAGCTATAGAGCAGAGAATACGCAGTATTTT.

In its sample, this clonotype was seen many times. A much larger clone differs by one base, so this may be a read error. The chain is built from TRBV20-1 and TRBJ2-1, with TRBD2 identical over 9 bases. In germline, CDR1 is DFQATT, CDR2 SNEGSKA (reference sequence). The CDR3 loop spans 17 amino acids. The DNA of the CDR3 is TGCTGTGCTAGAGATGCGGCTAGCGGGACCATTTACAATGAGCAGTTCTTC. Protein product: CCARDAASGTIYNEQFF.

The J gene is TRBJ2-2, the V gene TRBV5-1; 9 bases are shared with TRBD2. The CDR3 spans 15 residues. Germline CDR1 is SGHRS and CDR2 is YFSETQ. Unmatched junction bases numbered 2, after V lost 4 bases and J lost 1 base. The CDR3 sequence is CASSMTSGNTGELFF. The CDR3 nucleotides read TGCGCCAGCAGCATGACTAGCGGGAACACCGGGGAGCTGTTTTTT.

The chain employs TRBV12-3 or TRBV12-4 and TRBJ2-5, with 9 bases identical to TRBD1. Germline trimming cut 5 bases from V and 11 bases from J; bases unmatched to any gene: 9. CDR3 length equals 13 residues. In DNA, the CDR3 is TGTGCCAGCAGTACAGGGACAGGGAGGAATCAGTACTTC. It specifies CASSTGTGRNQYF.

This clonotype was seen repeatedly, ten times or more. The chain links TRBV6-5 to TRBJ1-2; D not resolved. This CDR3 contains 14 residues. The V gene's germline CDR1 is MNHEY and CDR2 SVGAGI. Trimming took 2 bases from V and 4 from J, leaving 11 bases between them. CDR3 nucleotides: TGTGCCAGCAGTTACCTACAGTCCGGCTATGGCTACACCTTC. As protein: CASSYLQSGYGYTF.

This clonotype was observed a few times. CDR3 bases: TGTGCCAGCAGCTTGGTCTACAGCACAGATACGCAGTATTTT. It translates to CASSLVYSTDTQYF. The genes are TRBV5-4 and TRBJ2-3, with D uncertain. CDR1 is SGHNT and CDR2 is YYREEE in the germline V gene (reference sequence). This CDR3 spans 14 amino acids. V lost 0 bases and J 0 bases, leaving 5 bases between the germline ends.

Ten or more counts support this clonotype. This chain joins TRBV18 and TRBJ2-7; 7 positions match TRBD2. The CDR3 is 15 amino acids. Looked up from germline, CDR1 is KGHSH and CDR2 is LQKENI. V lost 2 bases to trimming and J lost 1 base; unmatched junction nucleotides: 5. The CDR3 DNA is TGTGCCAGCTCACCAACGGGACTATTTTCCTACGAGCAGTACTTC. Translating it yields CASSPTGLFSYEQYF.

This clonotype was detected many times. The chain is built from TRBV12-3 or TRBV12-4 and TRBJ2-7; weak D call: TRBD1 (5 bases). This CDR3 has 12 amino acids. V dropped 3 bases and J dropped 5 bases, with 8 bases sitting between them. Here the CDR3 reads CASSFVGDEQYF. The CDR3 nucleotides are TGTGCCAGCAGTTTCGTAGGGGACGAGCAGTACTTC.

This clonotype has ten or more counts. This rearrangement joins TRBV11-2 to TRBJ2-1; 11 bases line up with TRBD2. J gave up 4 bases and V 5 bases, and 4 bases lay outside the gene matches. The CDR3 runs to 15 residues. The germline V gene encodes CDR1 SGHAT and CDR2 FQNNGV. The CDR3 spells CASSPGTSGYNEQFF. CDR3 DNA: TGTGCCAGCAGCCCCGGGACTAGCGGATACAATGAGCAGTTCTTC.

CDR3 DNA sequence: TGCAGCGTTTATCGGGGGGATACGCAGTATTTT. Its protein is CSVYRGDTQYF. The genes are TRBV29-1 and TRBJ2-3; TRBD2 is a possible D gene (6 bases). V was trimmed by 5 bases and J by 6 bases, leaving 9 bases between them. CDR3 size: 11 residues. Germline V gene lookup returns CDR1 SQVTM and CDR2 ANQGSEA.

This clonotype was seen a few times. This sequence joins TRBV7-9 and TRBJ2-5; D gene ambiguous. The CDR3 length is 14 residues. Germline-derived CDR1 and CDR2 are SEHNR and FQNEAQ (reference sequence). Trimming cost V 5 bases and J 1 base, with 11 bases left between them. CDR3 sequence reads: CASSPGHPQETQYF. Written as DNA, the CDR3 is TGTGCCAGCAGCCCCGGCCACCCCCAAGAGACCCAGTACTTC.

The table lists this clonotype with many counts. The chain has TRBV20-1 and TRBJ2-7; 12 bases are shared with TRBD2. From germline, CDR1 is DFQATT and CDR2 SNEGSKA (reference sequence). The CDR3 is 16 residues long. Trimming removed 1 base from V and 1 base from J; junction bases left unmatched: 5. The DNA of the CDR3 is TGCAGTGCTAGAGGTTCGACTAGCGGGGGTTCCTACGAGCAGTACTTC. This sequence encodes CSARGSTSGGSYEQYF.

This clonotype came up many times. The V gene is TRBV7-9, the J gene TRBJ2-5; possible D gene TRBD1, 6 bases. The V gene lost 6 bases and the J gene lost 1 base, with 9 bases spanning the gap. The CDR3 consists of 13 residues. Germline CDR1 is SEHNR and CDR2 is FQNEAQ (reference sequence). CDR3 loop: CASSWDTQETQYF. The CDR3 region has the DNA TGTGCCAGCAGTTGGGACACCCAAGAGACCCAGTACTTC.

This clonotype appeared many times. The chain carries TRBV5-1 and TRBJ2-7; no reliable D call. Trimming stripped 6 bases from V and 0 bases from J, with 10 bases between. CDR1 is SGHRS and CDR2 is YFSETQ in the germline V gene. This CDR3 comprises 13 residues. The CDR3 nucleotides read TGCGCCAGCAATCTTGACGGCTCCTACGAGCAGTACTTC. This sequence encodes CASNLDGSYEQYF.

CDR3 DNA sequence: TGTGCCAGCTCCGGCAGGTTAGCGACGCAGTATTTT. Protein sequence: CASSGRLATQYF. The rearrangement uses TRBV18 and TRBJ2-3; the D gene is possibly TRBD2 (5 bases). The V gene's germline CDR1 is KGHSH and CDR2 LQKENI. The CDR3 has 12 residues. V gave up 6 bases and J gave up 9 bases, with 13 bases separating them. Filled out from reference TRBV18 and TRBJ2-3, the complete variable domain reads NAGVMQNPRHLVRRRGQEARLRCSPMKGHSHVYWYRQLPEEGLKFMVYLQKENIIDESGMPKERFSAEFPKEGPSILRIQQVVRGDSAAYFCASSGRLATQYFGPGTRLTVL.

The chain recombines TRBV7-2 with TRBJ1-2; D is possibly TRBD1 (5 bases). Trimming stripped 8 bases from V and 4 bases from J, with 14 bases between. The CDR3 is 13 residues long. Germline loops: CDR1 SGHTA, CDR2 FQGNSA. The CDR3 DNA sequence: TGTGCCAGCGCCACCGGGACTTCCTATGGCTACACCTTC. The encoded protein is CASATGTSYGYTF.

This clonotype showed up many times. This chain links TRBV5-6 with TRBJ2-1; D is ambiguous. V lost 5 bases and J lost 3, with 12 bases in between. CDR3 length equals 14 residues. Germline-derived CDR1 and CDR2 are SGHDT and YYEEEE. The CDR3 sequence: CASRDPRGYNEQFF. Written as DNA, the CDR3 is TGTGCCAGCAGGGACCCTCGCGGCTACAATGAGCAGTTCTTC.

This clonotype was recorded at least ten times. This rearrangement joins TRBV5-1 to TRBJ2-7; the match to TRBD1 covers 9 bases. The CDR3 runs 16 residues. V was clipped by 2 bases and J by 3 bases; unmatched bases: 9. In germline, CDR1 is SGHRS, CDR2 YFSETQ. CDR3 nucleotides: TGCGCCAGCAGCTTTAGGACAGGGGTAACTATCTACGAGCAGTACTTC. It is translated as CASSFRTGVTIYEQYF.

The V and J genes are TRBV20-1 and TRBJ1-5; 12 nucleotides match TRBD1. This CDR3 is built from 17 residues. The trim removed 0 bases at V and 3 bases at J, leaving 6 bases unmatched. Per the germline V gene, CDR1 is DFQATT and CDR2 is SNEGSKA (reference sequence). CDR3 sequence: CSAREPRDRGPNQPQHF. CDR3 DNA sequence: TGCAGTGCTAGAGAGCCCCGGGACAGGGGGCCCAATCAGCCCCAGCATTTT.

This clonotype was seen ten or more times. The chain carries TRBV11-2 and TRBJ1-1; 7 positions match TRBD1. The ends lost 5 bases at V and 3 bases at J; junction bases unmatched: 9. The CDR3 length is 15 residues. CDR1 is SGHAT, CDR2 FQNNGV, per germline. In DNA, the CDR3 is TGTGCCAGCAGCCCCATGACAGGGTGGGACACTGAAGCTTTCTTT. It translates to CASSPMTGWDTEAFF.